This T cell receptor beta chain was identified in a study of T cell responses to AZD1222 COVID-19 vaccine. A note on this clone: The antigen remains undetermined.

Sequenced by immunoSEQ multiplex PCR; TCRdb stores in-frame clones only, minus some. The table has 250,000 or so clones, over 90% seen once. General observations from the study: Baseline seropositivity occurred in only a handful of AZD1222 recipients. Repertoire sampling occurred only after the peak T cell response.

The material sequenced was peripheral blood, taken on day 0 of AZD1222 vaccination. This receptor was obtained from an adult in good health.

In nucleotides, the CDR3 is TGTGCCAGCAGCCGACAGGGAGGCGGGCAGCCCCAGCATTTT. Protein sequence: CASSRQGGGQPQHF. J is TRBJ1-5 and V is TRBV13, with 7 bases lining up with TRBD1. This CDR3 has 14 residues. Germline trimming cut 5 bases from V and 7 bases from J; bases unmatched to any gene: 8. Germline assignment: CDR1 PRHDT and CDR2 FYEKMQ (reference sequence).